This T cell receptor beta chain came from a study of T cell clones after liver transplantation. As for the study in general: Timepoints were pre-transplant, pre-withdrawal, and after withdrawal was completed or failed.

Sequenced by immunoSEQ multiplex PCR; TCRdb stores in-frame clones only, minus some. This sample has 93,000 or so clones, with about 86% found just once. Germline V CDR1 and CDR2: SGHRS, YFSETQ. V was trimmed by 1 base and J by 6 bases, leaving 16 bases between them. This CDR3 has 15 amino acids. This specimen consisted of CD4+ T cells from blood, obtained around 44 months after liver transplant. J is TRBJ1-2 and V is TRBV5-1; D is undetermined. The receptor comes from a human patient who received a liver transplant. Certain T cells may be donor cells from the graft. CDR3 amino acids: CASSLTSFQRDGYTF. Written as DNA, the CDR3 is TGCGCCAGCAGCTTGACCAGCTTTCAGCGGGATGGCTACACCTTC.